Following are 20 T cell receptor beta chains from one sample sequenced in a study of CD8 T cells in cerebrospinal fluid in Alzheimer's disease. No DNA is given; TCRdb re-called the 10x single-cell sequencing reads and lists each CDR3 protein once. The sample table sets out 1,500 to 2,000 distinct CDR3 sequences. Sequencing was done on a sample of cerebrospinal fluid. These receptor sequences come from a human donor in good health.

This clonotype is deemed medium-sized by its frequency. This chain joins TRBV9 and TRBJ1-1. CDR3 length equals 13 residues. In germline, CDR1 is SGDLS, CDR2 YYNGEE. CDR3 loop: CASSNSYGTLAFF.

Its frequency marks this clonotype as medium-sized. J is TRBJ2-2 and V is TRBV4-2. The CDR3 length is 20 residues. Per germline, CDR1 LGHNA and CDR2 YNFKEQ. The CDR3 here is CASSQDQSAGPSWYTGELFF.

The chain couples TRBV6-2 or TRBV6-3 to TRBJ1-5; lacking DNA, the TRBD1 call made by TCRdb goes unchecked. Per the germline V gene, CDR1 is MNHEY and CDR2 is SVGEGT. The CDR3 totals 15 residues. The CDR3 here is CASSYEGAAGQPQHF.

This clonotype is classed as large by frequency. This chain links TRBV9 with TRBJ2-3; TCRdb picks TRBD1, but there is no DNA to check that call. This CDR3 comprises 14 residues. Germline CDR1 and CDR2: SGDLS and YYNGEE. The CDR3: CASSVPPLKGTQYF.

According to its frequency, this clonotype is medium-sized. The rearrangement uses TRBV5-1 and TRBJ1-1; TCRdb calls TRBD1, which cannot be checked without DNA. The CDR3 is made up of 15 amino acids. From germline, CDR1 is SGHRS and CDR2 YFSETQ. CDR3 sequence reads: CASSLGTAGDTEAFF.

This clonotype shows up as large by frequency. The V and J genes are TRBV7-2 and TRBJ1-5; TCRdb's assignment of TRBD1 cannot be checked, as there is no DNA. The germline CDR1 and CDR2 sequences are SGHTA and FQGNSA. The CDR3 has 15 amino acids. CDR3: CASSLRQGGNQPQHF.

This clonotype shows up as medium-sized by frequency. CDR3 amino acids: CASSSEWTGGPGNTIYF. The V gene is TRBV19, the J gene TRBJ1-3; TCRdb indicates TRBD1, and absent DNA this call remains unverified. This CDR3 has 17 amino acids. Germline assignment: CDR1 LNHDA and CDR2 SQIVND (reference sequence).

Judged by frequency, this clonotype is medium-sized. The chain is built from TRBV20-1 and TRBJ2-2; the TCRdb call, TRBD2, lacks DNA for checking. The CDR3 consists of 17 residues. Looked up from germline, CDR1 is DFQATT and CDR2 is SNEGSKA (reference sequence). The CDR3 protein is CSARGTAALRNTGELFF.

This clonotype is deemed large by its frequency. This chain links TRBV14 with TRBJ1-6. From germline, CDR1 is SGHDN and CDR2 FVKESK. The CDR3 length is 15 residues. CDR3 protein: CASSQDLGFNSPLHF. Supplemented by reference TRBV14 and TRBJ1-6, the full variable domain reads EAGVTQFPSHSVIEKGQTVTLRCDPISGHDNLYWYRRVMGKEIKFLLHFVKESKQDESGMPNNRFLAERTGGTYSTLKVQPAELEDSGVYFCASSQDLGFNSPLHFGNGTRLTVT.

Its frequency marks this clonotype as medium-sized (0.01 to 0.1%). This chain uses TRBV20-1 with TRBJ1-2; the D call of TRBD1 rests on TCRdb alone, since no DNA is present to check it. The CDR3 loop spans 14 amino acids. Germline V gives CDR1 DFQATT, CDR2 SNEGSKA (reference sequence). The CDR3 region is CSAVPVDGSYGYTF.

This clonotype shows up as large by frequency. The gene calls are TRBV6-2 or TRBV6-3 and TRBJ2-4; the TCRdb call, TRBD2, lacks DNA for checking. The CDR3 contains 17 residues. Germline V gives CDR1 MNHEY, CDR2 SVGEGT. CDR3 in amino acids: CASSNTGRLLAKNIQYF.

This clonotype is called large based on its frequency. The chain carries TRBV6-5 and TRBJ1-1. The CDR3 has 14 amino acids. Germline assignment: CDR1 MNHEY and CDR2 SVGAGI. The CDR3 loop reads CASSYLGPNTEAFF.

Considering frequency, this clonotype is medium-sized. The V and J genes are TRBV27 and TRBJ2-3; TCRdb's D call of TRBD2 is untestable without DNA. The CDR3 has 14 amino acids. Germline CDR1 MNHEY, CDR2 SMNVEV (reference sequence). CDR3: CASSLGLAWDTQYF.

This clonotype is called medium-sized (0.01 to 0.1%) based on its frequency. V and J are TRBV12-3 or TRBV12-4 and TRBJ1-5; the D call from TCRdb, TRBD1, cannot be confirmed without DNA. CDR3 size: 15 residues. The CDR3 is CASTWTGDANQPQHF.

According to its frequency, this clonotype is medium-sized. The V and J genes are TRBV5-6 and TRBJ1-3; TCRdb reports TRBD1, a call that lacks DNA to check it against. Germline loops: CDR1 SGHDT, CDR2 YYEEEE. CDR3 size: 18 residues. The chain's CDR3 is CASSLALGRTHSGNTIYF.

This clonotype is labeled large based on frequency. The V and J genes are TRBV11-2 and TRBJ2-7; the TCRdb D gene call, TRBD2, has no DNA to confirm it. Per germline, CDR1 SGHAT and CDR2 FQNNGV. There are 13 residues in the CDR3. The CDR3 sequence is CASSLVGQNEQYF.

This clonotype is identified as medium-sized (0.01 to 0.1%) from frequency. The chain carries TRBV5-1 and TRBJ2-3; TCRdb returns TRBD2, unconfirmable since there is no DNA. Germline CDR1 is SGHRS and CDR2 is YFSETQ. This CDR3 is built from 15 residues. Here the CDR3 reads CASSTSGASTDTQYF.

This clonotype is labeled medium-sized based on frequency. The chain links TRBV5-1 to TRBJ2-5; TCRdb designates TRBD1, a call that cannot be tested without DNA. The CDR3 runs 18 residues. Germline CDR1 is SGHRS and CDR2 is YFSETQ. The CDR3 reads CASSLVIGGPILQETQYF.

According to its frequency, this clonotype is medium-sized. This chain uses TRBV7-9 with TRBJ2-7; TCRdb indicates TRBD1, and absent DNA this call remains unverified. Germline V gene sequence: CDR1 SEHNR, CDR2 FQNEAQ (reference sequence). This CDR3 spans 14 amino acids. The CDR3 loop reads CASSFDPGTYEQYF. Based on the CDR3 plus reference TRBV7-9 and TRBJ2-7, the full variable domain is DTGVSQNPRHKITKRGQNVTFRCDPISEHNRLYWYRQTLGQGPEFLTYFQNEAQLEKSRLLSDRFSAERPKGSFSTLEIQRTEQGDSAMYLCASSFDPGTYEQYFGPGTRLTVT.

This clonotype is medium-sized by frequency. V and J are TRBV7-8 and TRBJ2-1; the D call from TCRdb, TRBD2, cannot be confirmed without DNA. Germline V gene data show CDR1 as SGHVS and CDR2 as FQNEAQ. CDR3 size: 17 residues. CDR3 region: CASSPTSGTSSYNEQFF.